These 7 T cell receptor beta chains were all obtained from the same sample, sequenced in a study of OX40 agonist ivuxolimab in advanced cancers. Libraries were constructed by the immunoSEQ multiplex PCR assay. Entries here come from immuneACCESS through TCRdb and include only in-frame sequences with V and J called. Some clones fail to appear in such tables; in the studies checked, an unresolved V gene covers under half of the shortfall, and the cause of the remainder is unknown. The table for this sample lists about 63,000 clones; approximately 92% of them were counted only once. Approximately 12% of the sample is taken by the ten largest. Specimen: CD4+ or CD8+ T cells sorted from blood, collected in a trial of the OX40 agonist ivuxolimab. Receptors originate from an adult with an advanced solid tumor such as melanoma, head and neck, liver or kidney cancer.

The J gene is TRBJ2-2, the V gene TRBV2; 7 positions agree with TRBD2. The germline V gene encodes CDR1 SNHLY and CDR2 FYNNEI. The CDR3 spans 14 residues. Trimming cost V 3 bases and J 6 bases; bases outside gene matches: 4. The CDR3 DNA reads as TGTGCCAGCAGTGAGGGAGCGGGGCCCGGGGAGCTGTTTTTT. Its protein product is CASSEGAGPGELFF.

This chain uses TRBV19 with TRBJ1-5; TRBD1 matches 7 bases. After removal of 1 base from V and 4 bases from J, the junction contained 4 bases not matched to a gene. The CDR3 loop spans 15 amino acids. The germline V gene encodes CDR1 LNHDA and CDR2 SQIVND (reference sequence). The CDR3 DNA reads TGTGCCAGTAGTATAGCCCGGACAGGTAATCAGCCCCAGCATTTT. It translates to CASSIARTGNQPQHF.

The chain uses TRBV27 and TRBJ1-2, with D maybe TRBD1 (6 bases). CDR1 is MNHEY and CDR2 is SMNVEV in the germline V gene (reference sequence). This CDR3 is 15 amino acids long. Trimming removed 5 bases at V and 5 bases at J, with 18 bases between. The CDR3 sequence: CASSALYRADYGYTF. In DNA form, the CDR3 reads TGTGCCAGCAGTGCCCTATACAGGGCCGATTATGGCTACACCTTC.

The chain couples TRBV5-1 to TRBJ2-7, with 8 nucleotides matching TRBD1. The CDR3 loop spans 14 amino acids. J was trimmed by 5 bases and V by 4 bases; bases with no gene match: 8. Germline-derived CDR1 and CDR2 are SGHRS and YFSETQ. CDR3 bases: TGCGCCAGCAGCGGAGGACAGGGCTCGGACGAGCAGTACTTC. Translation gives CASSGGQGSDEQYF. The full variable domain, completed using reference TRBV5-1 and TRBJ2-7, is KAGVTQTPRYLIKTRGQQVTLSCSPISGHRSVSWYQQTPGQGLQFLFEYFSETQRNKGNFPGRFSGRQFSNSRSEMNVSTLELGDSALYLCASSGGQGSDEQYFGPGTRLTVT.

About this clone: This CDR3 is also generated by other DNA sequences in the sample. The chain uses TRBV7-9 and TRBJ2-7; the D is unclear. This CDR3 region has 11 residues. Germline assignment: CDR1 SEHNR and CDR2 FQNEAQ (reference sequence). The V end lost 5 bases, the J end lost 3 bases, and 5 bases lay between the germline ends. The CDR3 is CASSPDYEQYF. CDR3 sequence (DNA): TGTGCCAGCAGCCCCGACTACGAGCAGTACTTC.

This clone has only one observation. The chain links TRBV4-1 to TRBJ2-7; the D call may be TRBD1 or TRBD2 (5 bases each). The CDR3 loop spans 15 amino acids. Trimming cost V 1 base and J 3 bases, with 13 bases left between them. CDR1 and CDR2 (germline): MGHRA, YSYEKL. The CDR3 sequence: CASSQVSDSFYEQYF. DNA for the CDR3: TGCGCCAGCAGCCAAGTTAGCGACAGCTTCTACGAGCAGTACTTC.

The chain uses TRBV13 and TRBJ2-5; 10 nucleotides match TRBD1. The CDR3 runs 14 residues. V was pared by 6 bases and J by 5 bases, with 6 bases of the junction left unmatched. Germline-derived CDR1 and CDR2 are PRHDT and FYEKMQ (reference sequence). The CDR3 loop is CASSSGQGRETQYF. Here the CDR3 DNA reads TGTGCCAGCAGTTCGGGACAGGGGCGGGAGACCCAGTACTTC.